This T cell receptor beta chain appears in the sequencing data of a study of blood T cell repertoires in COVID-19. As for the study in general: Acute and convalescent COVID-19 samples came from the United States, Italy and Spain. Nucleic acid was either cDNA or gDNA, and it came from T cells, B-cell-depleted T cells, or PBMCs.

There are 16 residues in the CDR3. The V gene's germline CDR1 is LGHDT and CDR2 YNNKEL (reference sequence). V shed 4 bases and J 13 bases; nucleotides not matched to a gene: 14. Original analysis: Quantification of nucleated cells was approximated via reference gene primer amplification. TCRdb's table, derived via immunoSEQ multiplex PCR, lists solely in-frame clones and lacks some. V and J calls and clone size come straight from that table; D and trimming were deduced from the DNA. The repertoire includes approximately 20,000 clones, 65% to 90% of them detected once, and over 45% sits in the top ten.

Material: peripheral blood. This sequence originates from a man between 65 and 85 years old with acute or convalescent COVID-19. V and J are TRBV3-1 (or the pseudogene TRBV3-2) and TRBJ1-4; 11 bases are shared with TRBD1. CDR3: CASSPPGGQGGGRLFF. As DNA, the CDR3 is TGTGCCAGCAGCCCCCCTGGGGGACAGGGGGGCGGAAGACTGTTTTTT.